One sample yielded the 20 T cell receptor beta chains listed below, sequenced in a study of T cells expressing NK-cell markers. TCRdb reworked the 5' RACE reads into one entry per CDR3 protein, no DNA. This sample's table reports some 440,000 distinct CDR3 sequences. Sequencing used blood T cells: a sorted CD56 or NKG2C T cell subset, CD4+ or CD8+ T cells, or bulk PBMC T cells (not recorded which). Source of these receptors: a woman between 45 and 65 years old in good health.

This chain joins TRBV12-3 or TRBV12-4 and TRBJ2-1; checking the TCRdb D call of TRBD1 is not possible without DNA. The CDR3 has 14 residues. CDR3 protein: CASSLSGTGNEQFF.

J is TRBJ2-5 and V is TRBV3-1. Germline V gives CDR1 LGHDT, CDR2 YNNKEL (reference sequence). The CDR3 runs 12 residues. The CDR3 loop is CASSQGRETQYF.

The chain is built from TRBV3-1 and TRBJ1-5. CDR1 and CDR2 from the germline V gene are LGHDT and YNNKEL (reference sequence). CDR3 length: 19 amino acids. This CDR3 reads CASSYYSFDRSDRNQPQHF.

The rearrangement links TRBV7-6 to TRBJ2-7; the D call from TCRdb, TRBD1, cannot be confirmed without DNA. The CDR3 is 13 residues long. The germline V gene encodes CDR1 SGHVS and CDR2 FNYEAQ. CDR3 loop: CASTDPGADEQYF.

J is TRBJ1-5 and V is TRBV5-5; TCRdb gives TRBD1 as the D gene, but with no DNA this cannot be confirmed. CDR1 and CDR2 (germline): SGHKS, YYEKEE (reference sequence). The CDR3 length is 15 residues. The CDR3 sequence: CASSLSPGANQPQHF.

The CDR3 region is CSARDLRGPSETQYF. The chain links TRBV20-1 to TRBJ2-5; TCRdb proposes TRBD2, but this gene call is untestable without DNA. The CDR3 loop spans 15 amino acids. Germline V gives CDR1 DFQATT, CDR2 SNEGSKA (reference sequence).

J is TRBJ1-6 and V is TRBV10-3; TCRdb outputs TRBD1, but without DNA this stays unchecked. The CDR3 runs to 13 residues. Per germline, CDR1 ENHRY and CDR2 SYGVKD. The CDR3 loop is CAISGGDDSPLHF.

The chain recombines TRBV29-1 with TRBJ2-3. The CDR3 covers 13 residues. Germline V gene lookup returns CDR1 SQVTM and CDR2 ANQGSEA. CDR3 sequence: CSVGGRSTDTQYF.

This sequence joins TRBV5-6 and TRBJ2-6. The CDR3 has 13 residues. The germline V gene has CDR1 SGHDT and CDR2 YYEEEE. The CDR3 spells CAQQRSGANVLTF. The entire variable domain, with the rest obtained from reference TRBV5-6 and TRBJ2-6, is as follows: DAGVTQSPTHLIKTRGQQVTLRCSPKSGHDTVSWYQQALGQGPQFIFQYYEEEERQRGNFPDRFSGHQFPNYSSELNVNALLLGDSALYLCAQQRSGANVLTFGAGSRLTVL.

The chain joins TRBV6-5 to TRBJ2-1; there is no DNA to check the TCRdb D call of TRBD2. This CDR3 comprises 16 residues. Germline CDR1 reads MNHEY; CDR2 reads SVGAGI. CDR3 protein: CASSSLSGRAGNEQFF.

The chain is built from TRBV20-1 and TRBJ1-2. Germline CDR1 and CDR2: DFQATT and SNEGSKA (reference sequence). The CDR3 has 13 amino acids. CDR3 residues: CSARQVEGYGYTF.

The gene calls are TRBV9 and TRBJ2-1; checking the TCRdb D call of TRBD2 is not possible without DNA. Germline CDR1 reads SGDLS; CDR2 reads YYNGEE. This CDR3 has 18 residues. The CDR3 sequence is CASSARTSGRVVADEQFF.

The rearrangement uses TRBV12-3 or TRBV12-4 and TRBJ2-7. The CDR3 runs to 14 residues. The CDR3 loop reads CASSYGYHSYEQYF.

J is TRBJ2-2 and V is TRBV12-5. CDR3 size: 11 residues. Germline assignment: CDR1 LGHNT and CDR2 FRNRAP. CDR3 in amino acids: CASGFSGELFF.

The rearrangement links TRBV11-3 to TRBJ1-2; TCRdb's D call of TRBD1 is untestable without DNA. CDR3 length: 17 residues. The germline V gene encodes CDR1 SGHNT and CDR2 YENEEA. The chain's CDR3 is CASSRAAGTGGNYGYTF.

The V and J genes are TRBV29-1 and TRBJ2-1; TCRdb selects TRBD1, and the lack of DNA leaves this call unchecked. This CDR3 is 11 amino acids long. The germline gives CDR1 SQVTM, CDR2 ANQGSEA. The CDR3 sequence is CSADRGNEQFF.

The V and J genes are TRBV12-3 or TRBV12-4 and TRBJ2-3. This CDR3 has 13 amino acids. CDR3 in amino acids: CASRPTSTDTQYF.

The chain carries TRBV30 and TRBJ2-1. Germline lookup yields CDR1 GTSNPN and CDR2 SVGIG (reference sequence). This CDR3 contains 11 residues. CDR3: CAWSVVGEQFF.

V usage is TRBV27 and J usage is TRBJ2-3; no DNA is available, so the TRBD2 call from TCRdb remains unchecked. The germline V gene has CDR1 MNHEY and CDR2 SMNVEV (reference sequence). The CDR3 has 16 residues. CDR3 protein: CASSGRLAGKADTQYF.

The chain joins TRBV6-2 or TRBV6-3 to TRBJ2-3. The germline CDR1 and CDR2 sequences are MNHEY and SVGEGT. The CDR3 contains 16 residues. CDR3 residues: CASSYLAKVGTDTQYF.